Below, one T cell receptor (beta chain) is given with its context. This sample was taken from a study of cytomegalovirus exposure and HLA in healthy donors. 60 Vbeta and 13 Jbeta primers were used in PCR. The method was immunoSEQ multiplex PCR; TCRdb's version includes in-frame clones alone and lacks a portion of them. The sample consists of 150,000 to 200,000 clones, about 77% of them appearing once. This CDR3 region has 13 residues. Germline CDR1 SGHRS, CDR2 YFSETQ. The V end lost 4 bases, the J end lost 0 bases, and 8 bases lay between the germline ends. While unrecorded immune exposures were likely, the donors were nominally healthy when sampled.

This rearrangement joins TRBV5-1 to TRBJ2-7; a weak D match, TRBD1 (6 bases). This clonotype was obtained from a female donor in good health and CMV-seronegative. The sequenced sample was PBMCs. The CDR3 loop reads CASSPDSSYEQYF. The CDR3 DNA reads as TGCGCCAGCAGCCCGGACAGCTCCTACGAGCAGTACTTC.